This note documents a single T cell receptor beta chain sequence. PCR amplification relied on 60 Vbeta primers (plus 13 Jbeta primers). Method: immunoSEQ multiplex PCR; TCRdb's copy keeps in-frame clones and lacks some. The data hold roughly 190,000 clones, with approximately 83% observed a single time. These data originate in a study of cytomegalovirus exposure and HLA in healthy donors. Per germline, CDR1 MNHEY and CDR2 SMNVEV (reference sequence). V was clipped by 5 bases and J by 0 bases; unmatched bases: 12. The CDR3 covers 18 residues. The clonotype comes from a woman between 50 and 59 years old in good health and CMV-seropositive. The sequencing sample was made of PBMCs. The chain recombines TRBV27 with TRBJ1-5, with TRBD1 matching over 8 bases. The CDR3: CASSPTGRDRYSNQPQHF. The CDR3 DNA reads TGTGCCAGCAGTCCTACAGGCCGGGACAGGTATAGCAATCAGCCCCAGCATTTT.